The 10 T cell receptor beta chains reported below all come from one sample, sequenced in a study of blood T cell repertoires in COVID-19. The repertoire was sequenced with immunoSEQ multiplex PCR; TCRdb's copy has only in-frame clones and lacks some. Of about 48,000 clones listed, over 75% are singletons. Sequencing was done on a sample of peripheral blood. The receptor set was obtained from an older man with acute or convalescent COVID-19.

This sequence joins TRBV11-3 and TRBJ2-1; 14 nucleotides align to TRBD2. CDR3 size: 15 residues. Germline assignment: CDR1 SGHNT and CDR2 YENEEA. The trim removed 6 bases at V and 7 bases at J, leaving 5 bases unmatched. The CDR3 region has the DNA TGTGCCAGCAGTCGACTAGCGGGGGGGCGGAATGAGCAGTTCTTC. It specifies CASSRLAGGRNEQFF. The whole variable domain, filled in from reference TRBV11-3 and TRBJ2-1, reads EAGVVQSPRYKIIEKKQPVAFWCNPISGHNTLYWYLQNLGQGPELLIRYENEEAVDDSQLPKDRFSAERLKGVDSTLKIQPAELGDSAVYLCASSRLAGGRNEQFFGPGTRLTVL.

This chain joins TRBV3-1 (or the pseudogene TRBV3-2) and TRBJ1-3, with D unresolved. V lost 7 bases, J lost 2 bases, and 15 bases lay in between. Germline V gene lookup returns CDR1 LGHDT and CDR2 YNNKEL (reference sequence). The CDR3 contains 15 residues. CDR3 nucleotides: TGTGCCAGCAAAGCCTACAGCGGAACTGGAAACACCATATATTTT. Protein: CASKAYSGTGNTIYF.

The chain combines TRBV5-1 with TRBJ1-1; 11 nucleotides agree with TRBD1. With V trimmed by 3 bases and J by 6 bases, 10 bases remained unmatched. Germline loops: CDR1 SGHRS, CDR2 YFSETQ. The CDR3 has 16 amino acids. The CDR3 region is CASSSNPGQGGAEAFF. CDR3 DNA sequence: TGCGCCAGCAGCTCCAACCCGGGACAGGGGGGCGCTGAAGCTTTCTTT.

The gene calls are TRBV14 and TRBJ2-2; 9 positions match TRBD1. V lost 3 bases and J lost 6; bases outside the gene matches: 5. The CDR3 is 15 amino acids. The germline V gene encodes CDR1 SGHDN and CDR2 FVKESK. The CDR3, as DNA: TGTGCCAGCAGCCAGGGACAGGGAAGGGCCGGGGAGCTGTTTTTT. This gives the protein CASSQGQGRAGELFF.

The J gene is TRBJ2-2, the V gene TRBV4-3; 8 bases fit TRBD1. The CDR3 loop spans 18 amino acids. J gave up 0 bases and V 6 bases, and 12 bases lay outside the gene matches. Per the germline V gene, CDR1 is LGHNA and CDR2 is YSLEER. The CDR3 nucleotides read TGCGCCAGCAGTCCCAGGGGGCTACCTGACGCGAACACCGGGGAGCTGTTTTTT. Translation: CASSPRGLPDANTGELFF.

The CDR3: CASSRFISGGNNEQFF. Here the CDR3 DNA reads TGTGCCAGCAGCCGCTTCATTAGCGGGGGGAACAATGAGCAGTTCTTC. This chain links TRBV5-6 with TRBJ2-1; the match to TRBD2 covers 10 bases. CDR1 and CDR2 (germline): SGHDT, YYEEEE. This CDR3 region has 16 residues. Trimming at V came to 4 bases and at J to 5 bases, leaving 9 bases not matched to a gene.

The table lists this clone with a count of one. The V and J genes are TRBV4-2 and TRBJ1-1; possible D gene TRBD1, 5 bases. Germline V gives CDR1 LGHNA, CDR2 YNFKEQ. The V gene lost 2 bases and the J gene lost 7 bases, with 11 bases spanning the gap. The CDR3 consists of 13 residues. In DNA, the CDR3 is TGTGCCAGCAGCCAAACCGCGACAGTTGAAGCTTTCTTT. This encodes CASSQTATVEAFF.

The gene calls are TRBV6-1 and TRBJ1-6; TRBD1 might be the D (5 bases). V was pared by 3 bases and J by 7 bases, with 10 bases between. CDR1 MNHNS and CDR2 SASEGT come from the germline V gene. This CDR3 has 14 amino acids. In DNA, the CDR3 is TGTGCCAGCAGTGACCACAGGCCCAATTCACCCCTCCACTTT. It is translated as CASSDHRPNSPLHF.

The rearrangement uses TRBV2 and TRBJ1-5; 7 bases match TRBD1. V dropped 6 bases and J dropped 4; count of bases not matched to a gene: 9. There are 15 residues in the CDR3. Looked up from germline, CDR1 is SNHLY and CDR2 is FYNNEI. The CDR3 here is CASRGDRVLNQPQHF. In DNA form, the CDR3 reads TGTGCCAGCAGGGGTGACAGGGTACTAAATCAGCCCCAGCATTTT.

CDR3 nucleotide sequence: TGTGCCAGCAGCCCGGGGCAGGGAGGGTACAATGAGCAGTTCTTC. This sequence encodes CASSPGQGGYNEQFF. The chain combines TRBV5-4 with TRBJ2-1; TRBD2 agrees at 7 bases. CDR3 size: 15 residues. Germline CDR1 is SGHNT and CDR2 is YYREEE (reference sequence). V was clipped by 4 bases and J by 4 bases; unmatched bases: 8.